This record covers a single T cell receptor (beta chain). Its antigen is not known. These data originate in a study of stem cell transplantation in POMP-related autoinflammatory disease. Study-level findings and limits: Unique TRB V-J gene pairings were limited in number in patients with PRAID.

Germline CDR1 is MNHEY and CDR2 is SMNVEV (reference sequence). This CDR3 is 15 amino acids long. The ends were cut back, 6 bases at V and 0 bases at J, with 11 bases in the middle. TCRdb's table, derived via immunoSEQ multiplex PCR, lists solely in-frame clones and lacks some. The sample lists about 26,000 clones; 80% to 85% were seen once. The source of this sequence is a human donor with POMP-related autoinflammation and immune dysregulation (PRAID). The rearrangement links TRBV27 to TRBJ2-2; D is undetermined. The sequences come from CD4+ T cells from PBMCs, collected before stem cell transplantation. The CDR3 sequence: CASRKWEANTGELFF. CDR3 DNA sequence: TGTGCCAGCAGAAAGTGGGAAGCGAACACCGGGGAGCTGTTTTTT.